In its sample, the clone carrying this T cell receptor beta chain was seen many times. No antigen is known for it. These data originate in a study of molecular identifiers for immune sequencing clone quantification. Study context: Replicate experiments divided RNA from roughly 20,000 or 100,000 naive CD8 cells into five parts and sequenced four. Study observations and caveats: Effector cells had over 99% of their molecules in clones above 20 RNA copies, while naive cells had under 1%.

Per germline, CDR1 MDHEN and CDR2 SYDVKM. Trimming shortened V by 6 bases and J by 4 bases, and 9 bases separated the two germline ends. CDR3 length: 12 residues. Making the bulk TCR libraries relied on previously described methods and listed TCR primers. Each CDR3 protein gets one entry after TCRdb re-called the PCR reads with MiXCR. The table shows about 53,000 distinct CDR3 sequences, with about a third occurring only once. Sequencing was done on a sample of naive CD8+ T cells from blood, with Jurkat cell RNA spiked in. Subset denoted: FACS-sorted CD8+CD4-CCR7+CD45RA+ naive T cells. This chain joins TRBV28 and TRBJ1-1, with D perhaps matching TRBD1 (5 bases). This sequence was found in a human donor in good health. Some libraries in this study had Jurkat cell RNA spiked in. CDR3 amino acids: CASRGLGTEAFF. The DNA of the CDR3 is TGTGCCAGCAGGGGGCTCGGCACTGAAGCTTTCTTT.